These 2 T cell receptor beta chains share one sample of origin, sequenced in a study of blood T cell repertoires in COVID-19. Sequenced by immunoSEQ multiplex PCR; TCRdb stores in-frame clones only, minus some. Here the sample spans around 240,000 clones, approximately 83% being singletons. Sequencing was done on a sample of PBMCs or T cells enriched from blood (not recorded which). The receptors originated from a woman in her 50s who had recovered from COVID-19.

The chain has TRBV27 and TRBJ2-5; the D gene is possibly TRBD1 (7 bases). The CDR3 consists of 11 residues. The V end was cut by 8 bases, the J end by 7 bases, with 11 bases between. Per the germline V gene, CDR1 is MNHEY and CDR2 is SMNVEV (reference sequence). The CDR3 sequence: CASRQGGTQYF. In DNA, the CDR3 is TGTGCCAGCCGCCAGGGGGGGACCCAGTACTTC.

This clone appeared a single time. The V and J genes are TRBV28 and TRBJ2-1; 12 bases map to TRBD2. The CDR3 extends over 20 amino acids. J lost 3 bases, V lost 6 bases, and 18 bases had no gene match. CDR1 MDHEN and CDR2 SYDVKM come from the germline V gene. The CDR3 coding sequence is TGTGCCAGCAGCGGAGTTTGGTCAAAAGGGACTAGCGGGCTCTACAATGAGCAGTTCTTC. Encoded protein: CASSGVWSKGTSGLYNEQFF.